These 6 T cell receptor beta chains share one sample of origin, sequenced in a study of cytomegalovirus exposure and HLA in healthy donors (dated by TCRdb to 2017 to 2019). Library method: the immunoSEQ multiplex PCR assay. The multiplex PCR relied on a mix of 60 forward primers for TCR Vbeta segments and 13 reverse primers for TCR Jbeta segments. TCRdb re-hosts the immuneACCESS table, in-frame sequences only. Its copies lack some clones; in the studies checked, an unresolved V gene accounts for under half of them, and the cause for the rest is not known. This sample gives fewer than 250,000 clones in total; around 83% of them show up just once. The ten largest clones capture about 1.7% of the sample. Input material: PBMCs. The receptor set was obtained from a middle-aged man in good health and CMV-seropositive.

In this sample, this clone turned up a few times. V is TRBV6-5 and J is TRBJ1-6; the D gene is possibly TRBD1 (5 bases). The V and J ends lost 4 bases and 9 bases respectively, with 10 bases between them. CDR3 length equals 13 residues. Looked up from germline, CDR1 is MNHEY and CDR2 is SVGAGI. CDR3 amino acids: CASSFQGPSPLHF. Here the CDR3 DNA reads TGTGCCAGCAGTTTCCAGGGTCCTTCACCCCTCCACTTT.

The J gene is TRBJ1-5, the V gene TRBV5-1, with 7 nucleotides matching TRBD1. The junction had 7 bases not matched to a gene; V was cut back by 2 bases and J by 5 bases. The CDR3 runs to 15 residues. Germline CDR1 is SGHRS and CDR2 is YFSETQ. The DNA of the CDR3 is TGCGCCAGCAGCTTAGGGGACAGTCCTGATCAGCCCCAGCATTTT. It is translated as CASSLGDSPDQPQHF.

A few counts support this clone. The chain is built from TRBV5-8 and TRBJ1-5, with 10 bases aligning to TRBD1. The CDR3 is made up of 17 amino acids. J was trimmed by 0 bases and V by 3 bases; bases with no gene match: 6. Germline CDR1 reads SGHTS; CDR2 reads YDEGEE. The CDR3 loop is CASSSARDRGSNQPQHF. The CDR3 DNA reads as TGTGCCAGCAGCTCCGCCCGGGACAGGGGTAGCAATCAGCCCCAGCATTTT.

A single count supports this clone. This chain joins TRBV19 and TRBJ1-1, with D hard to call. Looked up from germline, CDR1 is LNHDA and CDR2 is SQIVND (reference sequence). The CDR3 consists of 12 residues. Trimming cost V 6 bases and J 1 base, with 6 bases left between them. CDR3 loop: CASRNGNTEAFF. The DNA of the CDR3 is TGTGCCAGTAGGAACGGGAACACTGAAGCTTTCTTT.

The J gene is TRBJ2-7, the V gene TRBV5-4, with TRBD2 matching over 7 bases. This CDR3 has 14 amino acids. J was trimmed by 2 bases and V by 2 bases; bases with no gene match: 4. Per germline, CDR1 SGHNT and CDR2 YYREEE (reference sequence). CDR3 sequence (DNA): TGTGCCAGCAGCTTTGGGGGGGGTGCCTACGAGCAGTACTTC. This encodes CASSFGGGAYEQYF.

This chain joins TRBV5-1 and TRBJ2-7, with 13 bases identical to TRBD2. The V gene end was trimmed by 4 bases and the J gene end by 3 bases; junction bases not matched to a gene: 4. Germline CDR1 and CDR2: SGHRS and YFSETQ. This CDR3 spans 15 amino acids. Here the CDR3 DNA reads TGCGCCAGCAGCCTACTAGCGGGGGGGTACTACGAGCAGTACTTC. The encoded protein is CASSLLAGGYYEQYF.